The next 20 T cell receptor beta chains were all read from a single sample in a study of blood T cell repertoires in COVID-19. Sequencing was performed with immunoSEQ multiplex PCR; in TCRdb, only in-frame clones are kept and a portion is missing. The table shows a few hundred thousand clones, with roughly nine tenths occurring only once. Sample: PBMCs or T cells enriched from blood (not recorded which). The receptors derive from a man between 18 and 35 years old who had recovered from COVID-19.

The rearrangement links TRBV3-1 (or the pseudogene TRBV3-2) to TRBJ2-1, with 10 nucleotides matching TRBD1. This CDR3 region has 13 residues. CDR1 is LGHDT and CDR2 is YNNKEL in the germline V gene (reference sequence). After removal of 8 bases from V and 6 bases from J, the junction contained 4 bases not matched to a gene. The CDR3 nucleotides are TGTGCCAGCGGATGGACAGGGGGCAATGAGCAGTTCTTC. As protein: CASGWTGGNEQFF.

The chain recombines TRBV4-3 with TRBJ1-2, with D perhaps matching TRBD1 (6 bases). Trimming shortened V by 1 base and J by 5 bases, and 11 bases separated the two germline ends. This CDR3 has 14 residues. Per the germline V gene, CDR1 is LGHNA and CDR2 is YSLEER. The CDR3 spells CASSQGRTGYGYTF. The CDR3 bases are TGCGCCAGCAGCCAAGGGAGAACAGGGTATGGCTACACCTTC.

The chain uses TRBV7-9 and TRBJ2-3; a possible D gene is TRBD2 (6 bases). V lost 5 bases to trimming and J lost 2 bases, with 14 bases between them. The length of the CDR3 is 15 residues. In germline, CDR1 is SEHNR, CDR2 FQNEAQ (reference sequence). In DNA, the CDR3 is TGTGCCAGCAGCCCTTCCCGGACTATCACAGATACGCAGTATTTT. Translation gives CASSPSRTITDTQYF.

V and J are TRBV9 and TRBJ2-2; a weak D match, TRBD1 (5 bases). This CDR3 has 14 residues. Germline V lookup: CDR1 SGDLS, CDR2 YYNGEE. V was pared by 5 bases and J by 0 bases, with 8 bases between. CDR3 region: CASRQVANTGELFF. CDR3 DNA: TGTGCCAGCAGACAGGTCGCGAACACCGGGGAGCTGTTTTTT.

The chain employs TRBV6-5 and TRBJ1-5; TRBD1 might be the D (6 bases). The CDR3 totals 13 residues. Germline V gene sequence: CDR1 MNHEY, CDR2 SVGAGI. Between the trimmed V and J ends, which lost 8 bases and 5 bases, there was a span of 13 bases. The CDR3 bases are TGTGCCAGCCGGAACAGGGAAGATCAGCCCCAGCATTTT. Translating gives CASRNREDQPQHF.

This rearrangement joins TRBV9 to TRBJ1-1, with 10 bases identical to TRBD1. The ends lost 3 bases at V and 3 bases at J; junction bases unmatched: 5. The CDR3 covers 15 residues. CDR1 SGDLS and CDR2 YYNGEE come from the germline V gene. CDR3: CASSATGTGDTEAFF. The CDR3 region has the DNA TGTGCCAGCAGCGCCACCGGGACAGGGGACACTGAAGCTTTCTTT.

V and J are TRBV2 and TRBJ1-1; no reliable D call. Per the germline V gene, CDR1 is SNHLY and CDR2 is FYNNEI. Trimming shortened V by 7 bases and J by 0 bases, and 9 bases separated the two germline ends. The CDR3 has 13 amino acids. CDR3 nucleotide sequence: TGTGCCAGCAACAGCCAGATGAACACTGAAGCTTTCTTT. Its protein is CASNSQMNTEAFF.

This clone occurred a few times. The rearrangement uses TRBV29-1 and TRBJ1-4, with D perhaps TRBD1 (6 bases). The CDR3 covers 12 residues. The V gene lost 5 bases and the J gene lost 8 bases, with 12 bases spanning the gap. Germline lookup yields CDR1 SQVTM and CDR2 ANQGSEA. The CDR3 DNA sequence: TGCAGCGTTCGGGGGGCTGGGGAAAAACTGTTTTTT. The encoded protein is CSVRGAGEKLFF. The whole variable domain, remainder taken from reference TRBV29-1 and TRBJ1-4, is SAVISQKPSRDICQRGTSLTIQCQVDSQVTMMFWYRQQPGQSLTLIATANQGSEATYESGFVIDKFPISRPNLTFSTLTVSNMSPEDSSIYLCSVRGAGEKLFFGSGTQLSVL.

This clone came up once. The V call is TRBV4-1, the J call TRBJ2-3, with 7 bases that match TRBD2. The length of the CDR3 is 15 residues. J lost 2 bases, V lost 1 base, and 3 bases had no gene match. Germline loops: CDR1 MGHRA, CDR2 YSYEKL. The CDR3 sequence is CASSQASGHTDTQYF. In nucleotides, the CDR3 is TGCGCCAGCAGCCAAGCTAGCGGACACACAGATACGCAGTATTTT.

J is TRBJ2-3 and V is TRBV21-1; the table's D call of TRBD1 was not tested on the DNA. TRBV21-1 is classified as a pseudogene. The CDR3 runs 19 residues. CDR3 amino acids: CASSNRTGKCGASTDTQYF. In DNA, the CDR3 is TGTGCCAGCAGCAACAGGACAGGGAAGTGCGGGGCTAGCACAGATACGCAGTATTTT.

This chain links TRBV6-2 or TRBV6-3 with TRBJ2-7; 9 bases map to TRBD2. With 5 bases clipped from V and 4 bases from J, the junction kept 6 bases outside the gene matches. The CDR3 is 14 residues long. Looked up from germline, CDR1 is MNHEY and CDR2 is SVGEGT. The CDR3 loop reads CASSTLAGDYEQYF. CDR3 DNA sequence: TGTGCCAGCAGTACACTAGCGGGTGATTACGAGCAGTACTTC.

The CDR3 loop reads CASSLARNTEAFF. CDR3 nucleotide sequence: TGTGCCAGCAGCTTGGCCAGGAACACTGAAGCTTTCTTT. The gene calls are TRBV5-4 and TRBJ1-1, with D unresolved. Trimming removed 0 bases at V and 1 base at J, with 4 bases between. The CDR3 totals 13 residues. CDR1 and CDR2 from the germline V gene are SGHNT and YYREEE (reference sequence).

This rearrangement joins TRBV4-3 to TRBJ1-2, with 8 bases matching TRBD1. The V gene end was trimmed by 3 bases and the J gene end by 4 bases; junction bases not matched to a gene: 4. In germline, CDR1 is LGHNA, CDR2 YSLEER. The CDR3 is made up of 14 amino acids. DNA of the CDR3: TGCGCCAGCAGCCAGCCTGGACAGGGCTATGGCTACACCTTC. Encoded protein: CASSQPGQGYGYTF.

The chain combines TRBV7-9 with TRBJ1-1; tentative D call: TRBD1 (5 bases). Per the germline V gene, CDR1 is SEHNR and CDR2 is FQNEAQ (reference sequence). V gave up 3 bases and J gave up 6 bases, with 17 bases separating them. CDR3 size: 15 residues. This CDR3 reads CASSFDFGGGSEAFF. The CDR3 DNA reads TGTGCCAGCAGCTTTGATTTCGGCGGGGGTTCTGAAGCTTTCTTT.

This clone was detected only once. The rearrangement uses TRBV6-2 or TRBV6-3 and TRBJ2-5; the match to TRBD2 covers 11 bases. The CDR3 is made up of 16 amino acids. V shed 5 bases, J shed 4 bases, and the junction held 9 bases outside the gene matches. Germline CDR1 MNHEY, CDR2 SVGEGT. CDR3 loop: CASSRGTSGRPETQYF. As DNA, the CDR3 is TGTGCCAGCAGTAGAGGGACTAGCGGCCGCCCAGAGACCCAGTACTTC.

This chain joins TRBV28 and TRBJ2-2; 10 bases line up with TRBD2. Germline V gene lookup returns CDR1 MDHEN and CDR2 SYDVKM. The CDR3 sequence is 16 residues long. Trimming at V came to 6 bases and at J to 4 bases, leaving 8 bases not matched to a gene. This CDR3 reads CASSLTGLAVTGELFF. The CDR3 DNA is TGTGCCAGCAGCTTGACTGGACTAGCGGTCACCGGGGAGCTGTTTTTT.

This chain uses TRBV4-1 with TRBJ1-4; D not resolved. The V gene's germline CDR1 is MGHRA and CDR2 YSYEKL. Trimming left V 0 bases short and J 4 bases short, with 12 bases between. The CDR3 has 16 residues. The CDR3 DNA follows: TGCGCCAGCAGCCAAGATTACCCCGAGTTTAATGAAAAACTGTTTTTT. This gives the protein CASSQDYPEFNEKLFF.

This clone was detected once. The chain combines TRBV14 with TRBJ1-2; a possible D gene is TRBD1 (5 bases). CDR1 and CDR2 from the germline V gene are SGHDN and FVKESK. Trimming pared 0 bases from V and 14 bases from J, leaving 16 bases between. The CDR3 extends over 13 amino acids. The CDR3 DNA follows: TGTGCCAGCAGCCAAGACAGGGCCTCTAACTCGACCTTC. This codes for CASSQDRASNSTF.

V is TRBV28 and J is TRBJ2-7; weak D call: TRBD1 (6 bases). The CDR3 totals 15 residues. From germline, CDR1 is MDHEN and CDR2 SYDVKM. The germline V and J ends were trimmed by 1 base and 4 bases, with 14 bases remaining between them. CDR3 bases: TGTGCCAGCAGTTTATACGACACAAGGGGGTACGAGCAGTACTTC. It encodes CASSLYDTRGYEQYF.

The genes are TRBV5-1 and TRBJ2-7; a weak D match, TRBD1 (5 bases). This CDR3 is built from 15 residues. CDR1 is SGHRS and CDR2 is YFSETQ in the germline V gene. V lost 4 bases and J lost 3, with 17 bases in between. DNA of the CDR3: TGCGCCAGCAGCCCAGGGTTACGTGGCAGCTACGAGCAGTACTTC. Its translation: CASSPGLRGSYEQYF.